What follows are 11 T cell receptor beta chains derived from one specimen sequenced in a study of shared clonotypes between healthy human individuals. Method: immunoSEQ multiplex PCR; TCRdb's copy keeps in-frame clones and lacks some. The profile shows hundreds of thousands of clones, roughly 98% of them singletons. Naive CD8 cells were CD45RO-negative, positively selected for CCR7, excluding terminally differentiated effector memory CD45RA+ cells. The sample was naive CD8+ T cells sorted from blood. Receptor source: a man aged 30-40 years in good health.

CDR3 sequence (DNA): TGTGCCAGCTCACCAAAGATTCTGGCTAGTTTGTGGAATGAGCAGTTCTTC. It yields the protein CASSPKILASLWNEQFF. This rearrangement joins TRBV18 to TRBJ2-1, with unresolved D. V shed 2 bases and J shed 7 bases, with 21 bases lying between them. There are 17 residues in the CDR3. The V gene's germline CDR1 is KGHSH and CDR2 LQKENI.

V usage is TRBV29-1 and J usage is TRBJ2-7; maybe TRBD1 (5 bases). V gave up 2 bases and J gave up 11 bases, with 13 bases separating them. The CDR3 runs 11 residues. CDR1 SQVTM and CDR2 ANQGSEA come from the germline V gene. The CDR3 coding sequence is TGCAGCGTTGAAAGACAGACAGTCAAGTACTTC. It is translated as CSVERQTVKYF.

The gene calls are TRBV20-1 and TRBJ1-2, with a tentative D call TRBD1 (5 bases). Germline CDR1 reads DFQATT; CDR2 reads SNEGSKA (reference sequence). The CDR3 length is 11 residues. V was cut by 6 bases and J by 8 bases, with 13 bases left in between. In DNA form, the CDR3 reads TGCAGTGCCCAGGGCATGGGCGGCTACACCTTC. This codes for CSAQGMGGYTF.

For the CDR3, the DNA is TGTGCCACCTCGTCGGTGGTTGAGCAGTTCTTC. Translation: CATSSVVEQFF. The chain joins TRBV28 to TRBJ2-1, with no clear D. Germline CDR1 is MDHEN and CDR2 is SYDVKM. Trimming cost V 10 bases and J 9 bases, with 13 bases left between them. CDR3 length: 11 amino acids.

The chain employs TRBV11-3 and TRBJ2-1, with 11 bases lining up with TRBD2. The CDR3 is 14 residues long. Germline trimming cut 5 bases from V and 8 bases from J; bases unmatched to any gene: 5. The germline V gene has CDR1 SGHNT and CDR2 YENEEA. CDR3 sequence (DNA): TGTGCCAGCAGCAATTCACTAGCGGGGGATGAGCAGTTCTTC. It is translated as CASSNSLAGDEQFF.

The CDR3 region is CASSLARGTDTQYF. The CDR3 DNA reads TGCGCCAGCAGCTTAGCAAGGGGTACAGATACGCAGTATTTT. The V call is TRBV5-1, the J call TRBJ2-3; D is perhaps TRBD1 (5 bases). There are 14 residues in the CDR3. Looked up from germline, CDR1 is SGHRS and CDR2 is YFSETQ. V gave up 2 bases and J gave up 3 bases, with 10 bases separating them.

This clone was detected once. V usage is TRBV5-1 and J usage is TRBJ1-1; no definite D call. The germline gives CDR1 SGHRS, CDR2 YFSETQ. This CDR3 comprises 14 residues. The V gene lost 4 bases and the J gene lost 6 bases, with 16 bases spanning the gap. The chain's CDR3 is CASSPFRGFAEAFF. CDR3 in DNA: TGCGCCAGCAGCCCTTTTCGGGGATTCGCTGAAGCTTTCTTT.

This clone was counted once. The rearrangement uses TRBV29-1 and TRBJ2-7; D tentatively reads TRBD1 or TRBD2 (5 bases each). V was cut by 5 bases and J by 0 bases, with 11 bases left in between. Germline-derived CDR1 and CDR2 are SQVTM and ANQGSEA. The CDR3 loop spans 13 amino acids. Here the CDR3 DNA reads TGCAGCGTTCACGGGGCATACTCCTACGAGCAGTACTTC. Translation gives CSVHGAYSYEQYF.

DNA of the CDR3: TGTGCCAGCAACCGAAGGGATGGCTACACCTTC. Translating gives CASNRRDGYTF. This chain uses TRBV2 with TRBJ1-2, with no clear D. The V gene lost 7 bases and the J gene lost 6 bases, with 9 bases spanning the gap. The CDR3 runs 11 residues. Germline CDR1 SNHLY, CDR2 FYNNEI.

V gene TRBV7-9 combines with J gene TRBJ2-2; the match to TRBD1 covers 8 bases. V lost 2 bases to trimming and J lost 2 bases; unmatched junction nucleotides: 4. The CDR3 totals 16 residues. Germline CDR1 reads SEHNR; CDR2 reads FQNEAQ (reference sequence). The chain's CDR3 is CASSLSGTGNTGELFF. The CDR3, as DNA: TGTGCCAGCAGCTTAAGTGGGACAGGAAACACCGGGGAGCTGTTTTTT.

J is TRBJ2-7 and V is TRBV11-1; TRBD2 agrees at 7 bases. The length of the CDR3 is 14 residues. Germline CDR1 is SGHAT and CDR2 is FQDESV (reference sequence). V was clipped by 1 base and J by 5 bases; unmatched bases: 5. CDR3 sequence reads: CASSLDKGGDEQYF. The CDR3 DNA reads TGTGCCAGCAGCTTAGATAAGGGAGGGGACGAGCAGTACTTC.